What follows are 18 T cell receptor beta chains derived from one specimen sequenced in a study of T-cell memory formation after mild COVID-19. MiXCR was run by TCRdb on the 5' RACE reads, yielding one entry per CDR3 protein. The data show some 450,000 distinct CDR3 sequences, with roughly 18% seen just once and 20% to 25% held by the top ten. The sequenced sample was PBMCs or a T cell subset sorted from them (not recorded which). The receptors were sampled from a young man who had mild COVID-19 (a few samples of this study predate the infection). Cell type and time point are not known.

The rearrangement joins TRBV11-1 to TRBJ2-6; either TRBD1 or TRBD2 may fit D (5 bases each). CDR3 length: 18 amino acids. The germline V gene encodes CDR1 SGHAT and CDR2 FQDESV (reference sequence). Trimming left V 4 bases short and J 0 bases short, with 16 bases between. The CDR3, as DNA: TGTGCCAGCAGCTCAATTCCGGGACGTAGCTCTGGGGCCAACGTCCTGACTTTC. Translation gives CASSSIPGRSSGANVLTF. Drawing the rest from reference TRBV11-1 and TRBJ2-6, the complete variable domain is EAEVAQSPRYKITEKSQAVAFWCDPISGHATLYWYRQILGQGPELLVQFQDESVVDDSQLPKDRFSAERLKGVDSTLKIQPAELGDSAMYLCASSSIPGRSSGANVLTFGAGSRLTVL.

The chain employs TRBV6-6 and TRBJ2-7, with 9 positions matching TRBD1. V dropped 8 bases and J dropped 1; count of bases not matched to a gene: 6. The CDR3 runs to 14 residues. Germline values: CDR1 MNHNY, CDR2 SVGAGI (reference sequence). The CDR3 nucleotides read TGTGCCAGCTCCGGGACAGGGATTTCCTACGAGCAGTACTTC. As protein: CASSGTGISYEQYF.

The table lists this clonotype with a few counts. The chain combines TRBV6-2 or TRBV6-3 with TRBJ2-5; D is perhaps TRBD1 or TRBD2 (5 bases each). CDR1 is MNHEY and CDR2 is SVGEGT in the germline V gene. V lost 3 bases and J lost 2, with 10 bases in between. This CDR3 region has 14 residues. DNA of the CDR3: TGTGCCAGCAGTTATAGGGGACCGCAAGAGACCCAGTACTTC. This codes for CASSYRGPQETQYF.

In this sample, this clonotype turned up many times. CDR3 loop: CASSLGQANYGYTF. The CDR3 DNA sequence: TGCGCCAGCAGCTTGGGACAGGCTAACTATGGCTACACCTTC. V gene TRBV5-1 combines with J gene TRBJ1-2; a weak D match, TRBD1 (6 bases). With 0 bases removed from V and 0 bases from J, the gap between germline ends came to 6 bases. The CDR3 is 14 amino acids. CDR1 is SGHRS and CDR2 is YFSETQ in the germline V gene.

This clonotype was counted only a few times. The chain employs TRBV19 and TRBJ1-5, with TRBD1 matching over 7 bases. Trimming cost V 5 bases and J 5 bases; bases outside gene matches: 6. The CDR3 runs to 14 residues. Germline V lookup: CDR1 LNHDA, CDR2 SQIVND (reference sequence). The CDR3 sequence is CASSLQGIDQPQHF. Here the CDR3 DNA reads TGTGCCAGTAGTTTACAGGGGATCGATCAGCCCCAGCATTTT.

This clonotype has more than one count but fewer than ten. The rearrangement uses TRBV4-3 and TRBJ1-6; D unresolved. Germline loops: CDR1 LGHNA, CDR2 YSLEER. The V gene lost 1 base and the J gene lost 13 bases, with 20 bases spanning the gap. This CDR3 region has 16 residues. CDR3 loop: CASSQVPGVPLPPLHF. Here the CDR3 DNA reads TGCGCCAGCAGCCAAGTCCCCGGGGTACCGCTTCCCCCCCTCCACTTT.

At least ten counts were recorded for this clonotype. J is TRBJ1-3 and V is TRBV7-2; 9 nucleotides align to TRBD1. Germline V gene lookup returns CDR1 SGHTA and CDR2 FQGNSA. The CDR3 has 16 amino acids. The V segment lost 5 bases and the J segment 6 bases; nucleotides outside the gene matches: 11. CDR3 region: CASSPYTGGATNTIYF. In DNA form, the CDR3 reads TGTGCCAGCAGCCCTTACACAGGGGGCGCAACAAACACCATATATTTT.

This CDR3 is CASTQEGGDTEAFF. The CDR3 nucleotides read TGTGCCAGCACCCAGGAAGGGGGGGACACTGAAGCTTTCTTT. The chain has TRBV2 and TRBJ1-1; possibly TRBD1 for D (6 bases). This CDR3 spans 14 amino acids. V was trimmed by 7 bases and J by 3 bases, leaving 15 bases between them. The germline CDR1 and CDR2 sequences are SNHLY and FYNNEI.

J is TRBJ2-5 and V is TRBV7-2; a weak D match, TRBD2 (6 bases). The CDR3 contains 14 residues. Germline assignment: CDR1 SGHTA and CDR2 FQGNSA. Trimming left V 8 bases short and J 4 bases short, with 17 bases between. Written as DNA, the CDR3 is TGTGCCAGCCGAGTGGGAGGACCGCTAGAGACCCAGTACTTC. This encodes CASRVGGPLETQYF.

The gene calls are TRBV6-5 and TRBJ2-7; TRBD1 aligns across 7 bases. Looked up from germline, CDR1 is MNHEY and CDR2 is SVGAGI. The CDR3 sequence is 14 residues long. After removal of 8 bases from V and 4 bases from J, the junction contained 11 bases not matched to a gene. CDR3 bases: TGTGCCAGCCACGCAGGGGGAACTGGGTACGAGCAGTACTTC. Translated: CASHAGGTGYEQYF.

This clonotype was observed a handful of times. The chain is built from TRBV5-1 and TRBJ2-5, with TRBD1 as a possible D gene (5 bases). CDR3 length: 14 residues. Trimming removed 1 base from V and 1 base from J, with 8 bases in between. From germline, CDR1 is SGHRS and CDR2 YFSETQ. CDR3 region: CASSLQGSQETQYF. The CDR3 DNA sequence: TGCGCCAGCAGCTTGCAGGGTAGCCAAGAGACCCAGTACTTC.

The chain employs TRBV7-2 and TRBJ2-3, with D perhaps matching TRBD1 (6 bases). CDR1 is SGHTA and CDR2 is FQGNSA in the germline V gene. This CDR3 spans 15 amino acids. With 5 bases removed from V and 4 bases from J, the gap between germline ends came to 16 bases. The CDR3 DNA reads TGTGCCAGCAGCATTGGGGTGGGGGCGGCAGATACGCAGTATTTT. Its translation: CASSIGVGAADTQYF.

This clonotype was detected only a few times. In nucleotides, the CDR3 is TGTGCCAGCAGCTCAGGGGGCTCCTATAATTCACCCCTCCACTTT. Residues: CASSSGGSYNSPLHF. This rearrangement joins TRBV7-2 to TRBJ1-6, with TRBD1 matching 7 bases. CDR3 size: 15 residues. Germline V gene data show CDR1 as SGHTA and CDR2 as FQGNSA. The J segment lost 0 bases and the V segment lost 4 bases, leaving 0 bases of the junction unmatched.

This clonotype was seen a handful of times. The gene calls are TRBV28 and TRBJ1-5; 7 bases are a match to TRBD1. From germline, CDR1 is MDHEN and CDR2 SYDVKM. Trimming at V came to 2 bases and at J to 3 bases, leaving 4 bases not matched to a gene. The CDR3 length is 15 residues. CDR3 bases: TGTGCCAGCAGTTTAACCGACAGGGCCAATCAGCCCCAGCATTTT. Amino acid sequence: CASSLTDRANQPQHF.

The V call is TRBV12-3 or TRBV12-4, the J call TRBJ2-2, with D hard to call. Trimming pared 3 bases from V and 8 bases from J, leaving 7 bases between. CDR3 length: 12 amino acids. Here the CDR3 DNA reads TGTGCCAGCAGTTTTGAACCAGGGGAGCTGTTTTTT. It codes for CASSFEPGELFF.

The sample holds a few counts of this clonotype. The chain couples TRBV11-2 to TRBJ2-5, with 11 bases that match TRBD2. V trimming: 8 bases; J trimming: 4 bases; junction bases outside the gene matches: 12. The CDR3 length is 16 residues. Per germline, CDR1 SGHAT and CDR2 FQNNGV. The CDR3 bases are TGTGCCAGCCGTGGGTTGCTAGCGGGGGGATCAGAGACCCAGTACTTC. Translation gives CASRGLLAGGSETQYF.

This clonotype was observed many times. The chain couples TRBV9 to TRBJ2-3; the D gene is possibly TRBD1 (6 bases). This CDR3 is built from 15 residues. Germline V gives CDR1 SGDLS, CDR2 YYNGEE. V was pared by 1 base and J by 4 bases, with 13 bases between. The CDR3 DNA follows: TGTGCCAGCAGCGTAAACACAGGGAGTCCAGATACGCAGTATTTT. This encodes CASSVNTGSPDTQYF.

The rearrangement joins TRBV7-8 to TRBJ2-2; possibly TRBD1 for D (6 bases). Germline V gene data show CDR1 as SGHVS and CDR2 as FQNEAQ. Trimming took off 2 bases at V and 4 bases at J, with 8 bases between the two ends. The CDR3 totals 14 residues. CDR3 in DNA: TGTGCCAGCAGCTTAAAACAGGGCACCGGGGAGCTGTTTTTT. Amino acids: CASSLKQGTGELFF.